This is a list of T cell receptor beta chains from one sample in a study of identical twins. TCRdb re-called the 5' RACE reads through MiXCR, storing one row per CDR3 protein. Found here are under 900,000 distinct CDR3 sequences, roughly an eighth of them singletons; the top ten hold around 1.6%. Another study also made use of these data, one on yellow fever vaccine responses in identical twins.

Material: PBMCs. These receptors all stem from a woman aged 18-30 years in good health. CDR3s include the opening cysteine and the closing phenylalanine or tryptophan. D genes are given only for firm matches. Clone size is shown for a subset of rows, as once, few, many or a class of expanded clone.

NA	TRBJ2-3	TRBV7-3	NA	CASSPGIPGEDTQYF	TGTGCCAGCAGCCCGGGAATTCCCGGAGAAGATACGCAGTATTTT
few	TRBJ1-2	TRBV7-2	TRBD1	CASSPGTGPHGYTF	TGTGCCAGCAGCCCAGGGACAGGGCCCCATGGCTACACCTTC
NA	TRBJ2-7	TRBV2	TRBD2	CASSEGRLAGFSYEQYF	TGTGCCAGCAGTGAGGGCAGACTAGCGGGGTTCTCCTACGAGCAGTACTTC
NA	TRBJ2-7	TRBV28	NA	CASSFPPPLAGTYEQYF	TGTGCCAGCAGTTTCCCTCCCCCGCTAGCCGGGACCTACGAGCAGTACTTC
NA	TRBJ2-5	TRBV14	NA	CASSQDRVLETQYF	TGTGCCAGCAGCCAAGATCGGGTGCTGGAGACCCAGTACTTC
NA	TRBJ2-1	TRBV29-1	TRBD2	CSVAAGGVLNEQFF	TGCAGCGTGGCGGCGGGAGGGGTATTAAATGAGCAGTTCTTC
few	TRBJ1-1	TRBV5-1	NA	CASRPRGGTEAFF	TGCGCCAGCAGACCAAGGGGGGGAACTGAAGCTTTCTTT
few	TRBJ2-1	TRBV4-1	NA	CASISAGNEQFF	TGCGCCAGCATCTCGGCCGGGAATGAGCAGTTCTTC
NA	TRBJ1-2	TRBV20-1	NA	CSARDEGRYYGYTF	TGCAGTGCTAGAGATGAGGGGAGATACTATGGCTACACCTTC
NA	TRBJ2-5	TRBV2	NA	CASSEVGVGETQYF	TGTGCCAGCAGTGAAGTGGGAGTAGGGGAGACCCAGTACTTC
many	TRBJ2-7	TRBV12-3/TRBV12-4	TRBD1	CASSPGTGLVEQYF	TGTGCCAGCAGTCCCGGGACAGGGCTTGTCGAGCAGTACTTC
NA	TRBJ2-1	TRBV5-1	TRBD2	CASSWTQLAGARNEQFF	TGCGCCAGCAGCTGGACCCAACTAGCGGGAGCTCGGAATGAGCAGTTCTTC
NA	TRBJ1-5	TRBV7-8	TRBD1	CASTPRDSEGNQPQHF	TGTGCCAGCACCCCCCGGGACAGCGAGGGCAATCAGCCCCAGCATTTT
once	TRBJ2-3	TRBV27	TRBD2	CASSLAGGPPSQYF	TGTGCCAGCAGTTTAGCGGGGGGGCCCCCTTCGCAGTATTTT
NA	TRBJ2-6	TRBV20-1	NA	CSARGFSGANVLTF	TGCAGTGCTAGGGGGTTCTCTGGGGCCAACGTCCTGACTTTC
few	TRBJ2-4	TRBV20-1	NA	CSARGTDRNIQYF	TGCAGTGCTAGGGGCACCGACAGGAACATTCAGTACTTC
NA	TRBJ2-7	TRBV6-1	NA	CASSVGPQVSSYEQYF	TGTGCCAGCAGTGTCGGCCCCCAGGTTAGCTCCTACGAGCAGTACTTC
few	TRBJ2-1	TRBV12-2	NA	CASRQAPRNLQFF	TGTGCAAGTCGCCAAGCACCCAGAAATTTGCAGTTCTTC
few	TRBJ1-1	TRBV7-9	TRBD1	CASSSLGAGGPNTEAFF	TGTGCCAGCAGCTCGCTTGGGGCAGGGGGCCCGAACACTGAAGCTTTCTTT
NA	TRBJ1-1	TRBV29-1	TRBD1	CSVDDEGAEGRNTEAFF	TGCAGCGTTGACGACGAGGGGGCAGAAGGCCGGAACACTGAAGCTTTCTTT
once	TRBJ2-5	TRBV7-8	NA	CASSPFGRGVQETQYF	TGTGCCAGCAGTCCTTTCGGCAGGGGAGTTCAAGAGACCCAGTACTTC
few	TRBJ1-3	TRBV11-2	TRBD1	CASSAGDRGTGNTIYF	TGTGCCAGCAGCGCCGGGGACAGGGGCACTGGAAACACCATATATTTT
few	TRBJ2-1	TRBV5-1	TRBD2	CASSQPGGRNEQFF	TGCGCCAGCAGCCAACCGGGAGGTCGCAACGAGCAGTTCTTC
NA	TRBJ2-1	TRBV19	TRBD2	CASSIPGLATPEQFF	TGTGCCAGTAGTATCCCCGGACTAGCGACCCCTGAGCAGTTCTTC
few	TRBJ2-7	TRBV3-1	NA	CASSLPGGNLYEQYF	TGTGCCAGCAGCCTCCCCGGGGGTAACCTCTACGAGCAGTACTTC
NA	TRBJ1-1	TRBV2	NA	CASNSGLEAFF	TGTGCCAGCAATTCCGGACTTGAAGCTTTCTTT
few	TRBJ1-4	TRBV7-6	NA	CASSFGSGTQRRELFF	TGTGCCAGCAGCTTTGGGAGTGGGACCCAAAGGCGGGAACTGTTTTTT
NA	TRBJ1-3	TRBV20-1	NA	CSSGAGNTIYF	TGCAGTTCTGGGGCCGGAAACACCATATATTTT
NA	TRBJ2-7	TRBV10-3	TRBD2	CAISESLAGSYEQYF	TGTGCCATCAGTGAGTCACTAGCGGGGTCCTACGAGCAGTACTTC
NA	TRBJ2-4	TRBV6-2/TRBV6-3	NA	CASSYGQGGIQYF	TGTGCCAGCAGTTACGGGCAGGGCGGCATTCAGTACTTC
many	TRBJ2-7	TRBV12-3/TRBV12-4	NA	CASSLRGAEQYF	TGTGCCAGCAGTTTAAGGGGAGCCGAGCAGTACTTC
many	TRBJ2-1	TRBV6-4	TRBD2	CASSEGTSGYEQFF	TGTGCCAGCAGTGAAGGGACTAGCGGTTATGAGCAGTTCTTC
NA	TRBJ2-1	TRBV5-5	NA	CASSLLSRLWFF	TGTGCCAGCAGCTTGCTTTCTCGGTTATGGTTCTTC
many	TRBJ2-1	TRBV4-1	NA	CASSQVSTGRPNNEQFF	TGCGCCAGCAGCCAAGTGTCAACAGGTAGGCCGAACAATGAGCAGTTCTTC
NA	TRBJ2-7	TRBV7-2	TRBD2	CASRTRLAGGYEQYF	TGTGCCAGCAGAACCAGACTAGCGGGCGGTTACGAGCAGTACTTC
few	TRBJ1-1	TRBV7-9	NA	CASSLNDEAFF	TGTGCCAGCAGCTTAAACGATGAAGCTTTCTTT
few	TRBJ1-3	TRBV6-1	TRBD1	CASSTTGFSGNTIYF	TGTGCCAGCAGCACGACAGGGTTCTCTGGAAACACCATATATTTT
few	TRBJ2-1	TRBV20-1	NA	CSARGGEDNEQFF	TGCAGTGCTAGAGGAGGGGAGGACAATGAGCAGTTCTTC
few	TRBJ1-1	TRBV28	NA	CASSSDSSMTEAFF	TGTGCCAGCAGTTCGGACAGCTCGATGACTGAAGCTTTCTTT
NA	TRBJ2-2	TRBV5-1	NA	CASSWQGPANTGELFF	TGCGCCAGCAGCTGGCAGGGCCCCGCGAACACCGGGGAGCTGTTTTTT
NA	TRBJ2-1	TRBV6-5	TRBD1	CASSYGQVNEQFF	TGTGCCAGCAGTTACGGACAGGTCAATGAGCAGTTCTTC